This entry concerns a single T cell receptor beta chain. The source of the sample is a study of cytomegalovirus exposure and HLA in healthy donors. This CDR3 comprises 14 residues. Germline CDR1 reads SNHLY; CDR2 reads FYNNEI. Trimming removed 3 bases from V and 5 bases from J, with 13 bases in between. Sequenced by immunoSEQ multiplex PCR; TCRdb stores in-frame clones only, minus some. The sample includes 200,000 or so clones, 84% of them seen just once. The V and J genes are TRBV2 and TRBJ2-5, with a weak D call TRBD2 (5 bases). This receptor was taken from a man between 18 and 29 years old in good health and CMV-seropositive. Sequencing used PBMCs. In nucleotides, the CDR3 is TGTGCCAGCAGTGATGACTATACGGTGGAGACCCAGTACTTC. Encoded protein: CASSDDYTVETQYF.